The clone carrying this T cell receptor (beta chain) was seen ten or more times. The TCR beta CDR3 regions underwent amplification using RNA transcripts as the source. When the TCR CDR3 underwent first-round RT-PCR, the HTBI primer set was used. TCRdb independently ran MiXCR on the multiplex PCR reads; one entry per CDR3 protein. Of around 450,000 distinct CDR3 sequences listed, approximately 14% are singletons. This entry comes from a study of T cells in Graves' hyperthyroidism and ophthalmopathy. What was sequenced was blood. The sequence was collected from a woman aged 18 to 35 with Graves' hyperthyroidism.

The chain's CDR3 is CASSRPSPTGFQETQYF. Here the CDR3 DNA reads TGCGCCAGCAGCAGACCCTCGCCCACAGGGTTCCAAGAGACCCAGTACTTC. The rearrangement joins TRBV5-1 to TRBJ2-5; D might be TRBD1 (6 bases). The CDR3 sequence is 17 residues long. The germline gives CDR1 SGHRS, CDR2 YFSETQ. Trimming took off 4 bases at V and 1 base at J, with 20 bases between the two ends.